Each of the 4 T cell receptor beta chains below was sequenced from the same sample in a study of cytomegalovirus exposure and HLA in healthy donors (dated by TCRdb to between 2016 and 2019). Preparation of the library involved the immunoSEQ multiplex PCR assay. The multiplex PCR relied on a mix of 60 forward primers for TCR Vbeta segments and 13 reverse primers for TCR Jbeta segments. TCRdb retrieved this table from immuneACCESS and kept in-frame rearrangements only. Not all clones are present; in checked studies, unresolved V genes account for under half, and no reason is known for the remainder. Within this sample are about 130,000 clones, with approximately 84% of them counted one time only. The ten largest clonotypes hold 3.5% to 4% of the sample. The sample was PBMCs. The source of these receptors is a man aged 18-30 years in good health and CMV-seropositive.

The gene calls are TRBV18 and TRBJ2-4, with 7 positions matching TRBD2. The CDR3 length is 15 residues. Trimming took 1 base from V and 5 from J; bases not matched to a gene: 5. Germline CDR1 reads KGHSH; CDR2 reads LQKENI. The CDR3 nucleotides are TGTGCCAGCTCACCACGACTAGCCGGCGAAAACATTCAGTACTTC. It codes for CASSPRLAGENIQYF.

The chain is built from TRBV6-5 and TRBJ2-4, with 8 nucleotides matching TRBD2. The V gene end was trimmed by 5 bases and the J gene end by 10 bases; junction bases not matched to a gene: 4. The CDR3 extends over 12 amino acids. CDR1 is MNHEY, CDR2 SVGAGI, per germline. DNA for the CDR3: TGTGCCAGCAGTGGACCGGGGGGGATTCAGTACTTC. This codes for CASSGPGGIQYF.

This chain joins TRBV7-2 and TRBJ2-1; D perhaps matches TRBD1 (5 bases). The germline V gene encodes CDR1 SGHTA and CDR2 FQGNSA. V was trimmed by 1 base and J by 7 bases, leaving 14 bases between them. The CDR3 is 15 residues long. The DNA for the CDR3 is TGTGCCAGCAGCTTAGAGTGGGGCCCTTGGAATGAGCAGTTCTTC. Translating gives CASSLEWGPWNEQFF.

The rearrangement joins TRBV5-1 to TRBJ2-5; possibly TRBD1 for D (6 bases). V was shortened by 0 bases and J by 1 base, with 10 bases between the two germline ends. This CDR3 contains 15 residues. Germline CDR1 reads SGHRS; CDR2 reads YFSETQ. The CDR3 DNA reads as TGCGCCAGCAGCTTGGAACAGGGAGTCCAAGAGACCCAGTACTTC. Amino acid sequence: CASSLEQGVQETQYF.